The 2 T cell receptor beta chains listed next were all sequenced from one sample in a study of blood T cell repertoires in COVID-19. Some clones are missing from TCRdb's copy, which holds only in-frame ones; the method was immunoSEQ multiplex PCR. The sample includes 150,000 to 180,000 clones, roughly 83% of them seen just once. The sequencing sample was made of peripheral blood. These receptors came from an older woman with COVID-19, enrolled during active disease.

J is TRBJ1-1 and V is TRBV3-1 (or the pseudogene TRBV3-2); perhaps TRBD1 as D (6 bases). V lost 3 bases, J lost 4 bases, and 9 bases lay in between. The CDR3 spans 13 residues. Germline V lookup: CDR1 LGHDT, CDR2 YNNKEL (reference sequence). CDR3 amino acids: CASSHAGVTEAFF. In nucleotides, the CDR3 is TGTGCCAGCAGCCACGCAGGGGTCACTGAAGCTTTCTTT.

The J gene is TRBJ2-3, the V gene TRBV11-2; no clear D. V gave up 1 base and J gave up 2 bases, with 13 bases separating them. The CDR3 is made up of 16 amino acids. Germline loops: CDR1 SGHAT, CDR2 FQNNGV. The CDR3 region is CASSLVDSLYTDTQYF. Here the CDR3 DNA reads TGTGCCAGCAGCTTAGTCGACTCCTTGTACACAGATACGCAGTATTTT.